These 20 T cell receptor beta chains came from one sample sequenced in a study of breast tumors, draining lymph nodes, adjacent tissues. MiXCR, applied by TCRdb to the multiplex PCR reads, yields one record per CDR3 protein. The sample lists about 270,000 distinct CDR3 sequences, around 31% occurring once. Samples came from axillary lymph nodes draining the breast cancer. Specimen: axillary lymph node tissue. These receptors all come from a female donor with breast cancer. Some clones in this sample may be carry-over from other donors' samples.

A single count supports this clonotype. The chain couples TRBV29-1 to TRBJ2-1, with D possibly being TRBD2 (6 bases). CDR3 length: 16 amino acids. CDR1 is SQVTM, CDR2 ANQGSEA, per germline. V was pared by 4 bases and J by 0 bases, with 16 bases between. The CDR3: CSVGRDSHYSYNEQFF. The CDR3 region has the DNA TGCAGCGTTGGGAGGGACTCCCACTACTCCTACAATGAGCAGTTCTTC.

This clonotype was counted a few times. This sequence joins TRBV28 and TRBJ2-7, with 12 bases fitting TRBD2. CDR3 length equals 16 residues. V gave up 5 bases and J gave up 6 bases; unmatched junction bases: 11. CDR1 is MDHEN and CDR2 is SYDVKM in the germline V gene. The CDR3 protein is CASSLRLAGVRVEQYF. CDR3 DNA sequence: TGTGCCAGCAGTCTTCGACTAGCGGGAGTAAGAGTCGAGCAGTACTTC.

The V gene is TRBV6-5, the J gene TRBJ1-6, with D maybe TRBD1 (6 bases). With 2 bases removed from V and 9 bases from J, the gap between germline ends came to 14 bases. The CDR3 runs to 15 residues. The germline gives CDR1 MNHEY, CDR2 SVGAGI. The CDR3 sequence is CASSYVTQGGSPLHF. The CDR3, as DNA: TGTGCCAGCAGTTACGTTACACAGGGAGGTTCACCCCTCCACTTT.

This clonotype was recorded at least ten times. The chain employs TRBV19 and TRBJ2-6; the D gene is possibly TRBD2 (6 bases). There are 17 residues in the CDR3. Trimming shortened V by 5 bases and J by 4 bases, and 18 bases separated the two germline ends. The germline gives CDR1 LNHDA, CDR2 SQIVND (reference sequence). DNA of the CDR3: TGTGCCAGTAGTCCGGGCGGCGGGGTCTCCGGGGCCAACGTCCTGACTTTC. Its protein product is CASSPGGGVSGANVLTF.

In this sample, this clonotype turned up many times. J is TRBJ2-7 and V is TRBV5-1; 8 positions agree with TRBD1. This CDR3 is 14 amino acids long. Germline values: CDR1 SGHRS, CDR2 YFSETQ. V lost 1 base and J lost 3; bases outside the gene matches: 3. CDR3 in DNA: TGCGCCAGCAGCTTGTCCGGGACAGGCTACGAGCAGTACTTC. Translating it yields CASSLSGTGYEQYF.

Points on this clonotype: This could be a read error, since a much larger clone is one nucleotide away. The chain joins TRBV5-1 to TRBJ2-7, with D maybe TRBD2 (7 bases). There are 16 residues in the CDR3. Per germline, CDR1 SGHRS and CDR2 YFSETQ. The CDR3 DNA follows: TGTGCCAGCAGCTCCCTCGAGGGGGGGAACGGCTACGAGCAGTACTTC. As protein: CASSSLEGGNGYEQYF. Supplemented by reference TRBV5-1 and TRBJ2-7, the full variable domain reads KAGVTQTPRYLIKTRGQQVTLSCSPISGHRSVSWYQQTPGQGLQFLFEYFSETQRNKGNFPGRFSGRQFSNSRSEMNVSTLELGDSALYLCASSSLEGGNGYEQYFGPGTRLTVT.

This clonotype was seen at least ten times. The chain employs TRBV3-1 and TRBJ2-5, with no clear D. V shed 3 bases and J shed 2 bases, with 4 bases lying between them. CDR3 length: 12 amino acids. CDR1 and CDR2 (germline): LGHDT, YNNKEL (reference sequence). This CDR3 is CASSHTQETQYF. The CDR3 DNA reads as TGTGCCAGCAGCCACACACAAGAGACCCAGTACTTC.

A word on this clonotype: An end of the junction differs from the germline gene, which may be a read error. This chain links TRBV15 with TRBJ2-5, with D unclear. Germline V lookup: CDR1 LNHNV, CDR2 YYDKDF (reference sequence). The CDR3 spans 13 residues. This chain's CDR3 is CVTGRDALETQYF. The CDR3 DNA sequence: TGTGTCACCGGCAGAGATGCACTAGAGACCCAGTACTTC.

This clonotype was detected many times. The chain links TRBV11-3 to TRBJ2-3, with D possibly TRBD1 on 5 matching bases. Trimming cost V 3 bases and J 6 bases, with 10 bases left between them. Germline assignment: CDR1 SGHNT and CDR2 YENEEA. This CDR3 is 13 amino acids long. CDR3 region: CASSFPKGDTQYF. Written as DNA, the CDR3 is TGTGCCAGCAGCTTTCCGAAGGGGGATACGCAGTATTTT.

This CDR3 is CASSAHRGLSGYTF. In DNA, the CDR3 is TGTGCCAGCAGTGCGCACAGGGGGCTGAGTGGCTACACCTTC. This chain joins TRBV6-6 and TRBJ1-2; 9 bases align to TRBD1. CDR3 size: 14 residues. Trimming cost V 5 bases and J 7 bases; bases outside gene matches: 8. The V gene's germline CDR1 is MNHNY and CDR2 SVGAGI (reference sequence).

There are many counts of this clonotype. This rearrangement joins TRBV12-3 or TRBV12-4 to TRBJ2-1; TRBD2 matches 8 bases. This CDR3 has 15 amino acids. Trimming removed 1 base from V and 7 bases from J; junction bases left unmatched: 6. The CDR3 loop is CASSLGAGDPNEQFF. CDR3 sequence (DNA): TGTGCCAGCAGTTTAGGAGCGGGAGACCCTAATGAGCAGTTCTTC.

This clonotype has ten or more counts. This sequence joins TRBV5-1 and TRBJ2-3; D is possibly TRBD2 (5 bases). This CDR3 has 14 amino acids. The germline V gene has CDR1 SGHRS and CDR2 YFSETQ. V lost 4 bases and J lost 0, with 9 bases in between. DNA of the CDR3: TGCGCCAGCAGCCAACTAGACAGCACAGATACGCAGTATTTT. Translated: CASSQLDSTDTQYF. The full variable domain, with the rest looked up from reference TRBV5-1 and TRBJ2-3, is KAGVTQTPRYLIKTRGQQVTLSCSPISGHRSVSWYQQTPGQGLQFLFEYFSETQRNKGNFPGRFSGRQFSNSRSEMNVSTLELGDSALYLCASSQLDSTDTQYFGPGTRLTVL.

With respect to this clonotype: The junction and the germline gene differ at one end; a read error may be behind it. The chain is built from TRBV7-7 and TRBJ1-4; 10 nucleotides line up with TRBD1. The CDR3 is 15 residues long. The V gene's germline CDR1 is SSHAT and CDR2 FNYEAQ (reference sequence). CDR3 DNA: TGTGCTAGCAGCAAAATGACAGGGGGCAATGAAAAACTGTTTTTT. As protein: CASSKMTGGNEKLFF.

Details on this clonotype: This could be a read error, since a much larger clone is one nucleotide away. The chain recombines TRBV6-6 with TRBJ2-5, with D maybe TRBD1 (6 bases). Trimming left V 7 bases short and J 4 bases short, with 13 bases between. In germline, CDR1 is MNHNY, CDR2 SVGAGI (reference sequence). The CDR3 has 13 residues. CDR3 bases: TGTGCCAGCACTCACCCCAGGGGAGAGACCCAGTACTTC. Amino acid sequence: CASTHPRGETQYF.

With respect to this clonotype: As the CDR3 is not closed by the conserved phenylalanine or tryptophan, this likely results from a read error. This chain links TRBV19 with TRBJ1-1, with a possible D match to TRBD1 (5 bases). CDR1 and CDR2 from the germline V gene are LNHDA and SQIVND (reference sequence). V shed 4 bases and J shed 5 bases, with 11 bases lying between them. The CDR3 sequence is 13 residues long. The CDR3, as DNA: TGTGCCAGTAGTAATCAGGGCGGGACTGAAGCTTTCCTT. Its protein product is CASSNQGGTEAFL.

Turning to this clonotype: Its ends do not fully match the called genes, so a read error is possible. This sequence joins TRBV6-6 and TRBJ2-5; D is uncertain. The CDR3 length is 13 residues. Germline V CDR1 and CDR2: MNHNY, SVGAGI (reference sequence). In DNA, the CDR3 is TGTGCCAGCAGTCACTCGGGTCGAGAGATCCAGTACTTC. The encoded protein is CASSHSGREIQYF.

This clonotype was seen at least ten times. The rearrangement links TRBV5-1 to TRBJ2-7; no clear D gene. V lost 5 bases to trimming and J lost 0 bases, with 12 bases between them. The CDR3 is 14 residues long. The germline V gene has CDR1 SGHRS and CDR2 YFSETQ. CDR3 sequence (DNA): TGCGCCAGCAGGGTGACAACGAGCTCCTACGAGCAGTACTTC. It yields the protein CASRVTTSSYEQYF.

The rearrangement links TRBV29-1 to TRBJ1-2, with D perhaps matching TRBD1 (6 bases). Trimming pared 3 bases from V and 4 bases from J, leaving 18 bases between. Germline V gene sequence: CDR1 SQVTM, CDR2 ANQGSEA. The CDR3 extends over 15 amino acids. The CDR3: CSVDTSGQFLYGYTF. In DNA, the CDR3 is TGCAGCGTTGATACTAGCGGACAGTTTCTCTATGGCTACACCTTC. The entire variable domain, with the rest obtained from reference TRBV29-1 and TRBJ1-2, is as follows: SAVISQKPSRDICQRGTSLTIQCQVDSQVTMMFWYRQQPGQSLTLIATANQGSEATYESGFVIDKFPISRPNLTFSTLTVSNMSPEDSSIYLCSVDTSGQFLYGYTFGSGTRLTVV.

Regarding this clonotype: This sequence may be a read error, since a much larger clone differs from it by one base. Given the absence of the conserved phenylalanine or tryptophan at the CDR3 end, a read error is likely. CDR3 region: CASSPGLAGNEQFL. CDR3 in DNA: TGTGCCAGCAGCCCGGGACTAGCGGGAAATGAGCAGTTCCTC. The V call is TRBV7-2, the J call TRBJ2-1, with 13 bases aligning to TRBD2. After removal of 5 bases from V and 7 bases from J, the junction contained 2 bases not matched to a gene. The CDR3 runs to 14 residues. The germline V gene has CDR1 SGHTA and CDR2 FQGNSA.

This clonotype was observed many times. The CDR3 region has the DNA TGCGCCAGCAGCTTCAAGGGTCGGCACGGGGAGCTGTTTTTT. Amino acid sequence: CASSFKGRHGELFF. This sequence joins TRBV5-1 and TRBJ2-2; no clear D gene. V was cut by 2 bases and J by 7 bases, with 12 bases left in between. Germline CDR1 SGHRS, CDR2 YFSETQ. This CDR3 spans 14 amino acids.